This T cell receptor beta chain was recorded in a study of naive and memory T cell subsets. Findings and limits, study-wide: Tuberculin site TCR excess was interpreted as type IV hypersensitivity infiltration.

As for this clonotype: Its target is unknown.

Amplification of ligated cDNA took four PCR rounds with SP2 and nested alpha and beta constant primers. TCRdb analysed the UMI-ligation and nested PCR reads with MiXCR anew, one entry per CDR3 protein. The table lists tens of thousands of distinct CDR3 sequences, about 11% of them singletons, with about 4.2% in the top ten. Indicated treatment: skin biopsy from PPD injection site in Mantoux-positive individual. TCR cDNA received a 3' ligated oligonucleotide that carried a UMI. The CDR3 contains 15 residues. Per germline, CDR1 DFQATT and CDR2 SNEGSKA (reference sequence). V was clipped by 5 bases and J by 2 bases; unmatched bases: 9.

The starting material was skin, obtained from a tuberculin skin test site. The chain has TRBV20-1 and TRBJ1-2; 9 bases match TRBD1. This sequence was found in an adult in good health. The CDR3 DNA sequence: TGCAGTGCTCGGGACAGGGTAGGGGGGAACTATGGCTACACCTTC. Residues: CSARDRVGGNYGYTF.